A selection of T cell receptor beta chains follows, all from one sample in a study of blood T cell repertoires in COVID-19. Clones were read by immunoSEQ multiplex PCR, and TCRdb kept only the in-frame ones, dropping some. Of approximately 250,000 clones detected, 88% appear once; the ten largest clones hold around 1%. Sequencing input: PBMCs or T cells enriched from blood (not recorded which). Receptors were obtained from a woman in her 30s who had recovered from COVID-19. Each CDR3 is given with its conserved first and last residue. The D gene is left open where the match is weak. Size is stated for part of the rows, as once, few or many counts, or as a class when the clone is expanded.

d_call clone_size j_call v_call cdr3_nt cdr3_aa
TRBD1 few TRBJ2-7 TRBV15 TGTGCCACCAGCAGAGGGACAGGAGAGCACTACGAGCAGTACTTC CATSRGTGEHYEQYF
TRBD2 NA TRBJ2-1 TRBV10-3 TGTGCCATCAGTGAGTTAGCGGGGGAGTCTGAGCAGTTCTTC CAISELAGESEQFF
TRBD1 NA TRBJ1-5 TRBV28 TGTGCCAGCAGTTTCCAAACAGGGGTGAGCAATCAGCCCCAGCATTTT CASSFQTGVSNQPQHF
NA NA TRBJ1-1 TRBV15 TGTGCCACCAGCAGACCACCCACAGGTACCACTGAAGCTTTCTTT CATSRPPTGTTEAFF
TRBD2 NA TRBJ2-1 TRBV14 TGTGCCAGCAGCCAAGGTCTAGCGGGGGCCCGAGTCTCCTACAATGAGCAGTTCTTC CASSQGLAGARVSYNEQFF
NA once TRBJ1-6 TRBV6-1 TGTGCCAGCAGTGAAGCAAGTGGGGAGGCCGGATCACCCCTCCACTTT CASSEASGEAGSPLHF
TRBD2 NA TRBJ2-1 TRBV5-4 TGTGCCAGCAGCGGGGGGAGGGCCTACAATGAGCAGTTCTTC CASSGGRAYNEQFF
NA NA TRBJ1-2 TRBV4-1 TGCGCCAGCAGCCAATTTTGGGGGGGTGTCTATGGCTACACCTTC CASSQFWGGVYGYTF
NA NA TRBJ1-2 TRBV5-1 TGCGCCAGCAGCTTGGGGGCAGCTAACTATGGCTACACCTTC CASSLGAANYGYTF
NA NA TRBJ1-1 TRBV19 TGTGCCAGTAGTGCTCGACAGAATGTTAACACTGAAGCTTTCTTT CASSARQNVNTEAFF
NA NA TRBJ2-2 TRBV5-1 TGCGCCAGCAGCTGGAGAGTAACCGGGGAGCTGTTTTTT CASSWRVTGELFF
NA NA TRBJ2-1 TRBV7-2 TGTGCCAGCAGCCGCCCGCCGGGATCAGGGGCAGGGGAGCAGTTCTTC CASSRPPGSGAGEQFF
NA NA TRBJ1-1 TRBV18 TGTGCCAGCTCACCCACAGGGACGGGTAAGAACACTGAAGCTTTCTTT CASSPTGTGKNTEAFF
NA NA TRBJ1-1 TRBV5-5 TGTGCCAGCAGCCCAACGGTATACGGGAACACTGAAGCTTTCTTT CASSPTVYGNTEAFF
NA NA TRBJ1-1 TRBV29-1 TGCAGCGTTGACCTTCGGGGGAGGAACACTGAAGCTTTCTTT CSVDLRGRNTEAFF
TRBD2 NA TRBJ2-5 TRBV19 TGTGCCAGTAGTCAGCCGGGACTAGCGGGAGGATCCGGAGAGACCCAGTACTTC CASSQPGLAGGSGETQYF
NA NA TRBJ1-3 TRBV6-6 TGTGCCAGCAGTTATGGTTCCGGGAACACCATATATTTT CASSYGSGNTIYF
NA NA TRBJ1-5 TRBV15 TGTGCCACCAGCAGAGGGGGAGGTCGGAATCAGCCCCAGCATTTT CATSRGGGRNQPQHF
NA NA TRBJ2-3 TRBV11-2 TGTGCCAGCAGCTCGAGGGGGGGGCAGATCTCATATACGCAGTATTTT CASSSRGGQISYTQYF
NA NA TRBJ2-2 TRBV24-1 TGTGCCACCAGTGCCCCAGTCGGGGAGCTGTTTTTT CATSAPVGELFF